Sequencing of this TCR beta chain was carried out in a study of blood T cell repertoires in COVID-19 (TCRdb year 2020). Background on the whole study: Samples covering the acute and convalescent phases of COVID-19 were provided by collaborators in the United States, Italy and Spain. The material from the prospective study consisted of cDNA or gDNA derived from T cells, B-cell-depleted T cells, or PBMCs. The dataset comprised deeply sampled blood TCRbeta repertoires from subjects exposed to, actively infected with, or recovered from COVID-19. A freely available public database, intended as a resource for researchers studying the immune response to SARS-CoV-2, is where the repertoires were released. Samples were obtained from the ongoing ImmuneRACE study (first 160 participants) and from 1,254 subjects provided by 6 global collaborators. The sample metadata nearly always contained a de-identified subject ID, COVID-19 status, age in years and sex. Where HLA class I and class II types were available, the types were taken from metadata supplied by the sample provider, not from assay-based typing.

The CDR3 has 14 amino acids, counting the end cysteine and phenylalanine. The entry retains the CDR3 DNA only, 42 bases that are in frame from base 1. The germline V end is reduced by 2 bases and the J end by 0 bases; junction bases left unmatched: 1. Taken from the germline V gene, the CDR1 and CDR2 loops are SGHTA and FQGNSA. Study-level results and caveats: Clinical and demographic metadata were provided uncurated, with the amount varying by source and participant.

TCRbeta CDR3 regions were amplified from genomic DNA using the immunoSEQ Assay, a bias-controlled multiplex PCR. The published analysis was carried out like this. The number of nucleated cells in each sample was estimated from the amplification of reference gene primers within the assay. To quantify the absolute abundance of each unique TCRbeta CDR3 rearrangement, sequence reads were collapsed and filtered. For each sample, productive Simpson clonality was calculated as the square root of Simpson's diversity index over productive rearrangements. TCRdb took this table from immuneACCESS and kept in-frame rearrangements with V and J called. Such tables lack part of the clones; where checked against another copy, unresolved V genes explain under half of the gap, and the rest is unexplained. Clone size and the V and J calls come from that table; the DNA yielded D and trimming. The sample includes about 250,000 clones, with 88% observed a single time. Together, the top ten hold about 3% of the sample.

Enrolling through a virtual design, the prospective study's participants ranged in age from roughly 18 to 90 years and lived across 20 to 25 United States geographic areas. Cohort assignment in the prospective study relied on participant-reported clinical history from a screening survey and a study questionnaire. Recovered participants in ImmuneRACE Cohort 3 were defined as having two consecutive negative NP/OP PCR tests, clearance from a healthcare professional, or resolution of symptoms. In the prospective study, whole blood, serum and a nasopharyngeal or oropharyngeal swab were collected from each participant by mobile phlebotomists. Additional blood draws and questionnaires over an approximately 2-month period could optionally be provided by prospective study participants. Blood samples from the prospective study were shipped frozen or at room temperature prior to DNA extraction. With regard to this clone: Its recognized antigen is unknown. No much larger clone is present one base from it, and per-base qualities are unavailable.

The sequenced material came from PBMCs or T cells enriched from blood (not recorded which). The rearrangement combines TRBV7-2 with TRBJ2-7; the junction holds 7 bases that match TRBD1. This receptor was obtained from a woman between 45 and 60 years old who had recovered from COVID-19. The encoded CDR3 is CASSLYRGSYEQYF. Read as DNA, the sequence is TGTGCCAGCAGCTTATACAGGGGCTCCTACGAGCAGTACTTC.